The 20 T cell receptor beta chains presented below share a single source sample, sequenced in a study of T cells in localized non-small cell lung cancer. Method: immunoSEQ multiplex PCR; TCRdb's copy keeps in-frame clones and lacks some. The data contain approximately 140,000 clones, roughly 90% of them seen just once; the ten biggest clones take up over 1.5%. Material: peripheral blood, obtained before any cancer treatment. The source is a female donor of 60 years or more with stage I lung adenocarcinoma.

The chain employs TRBV10-3 and TRBJ2-2, with 8 positions matching TRBD1. V shed 4 bases, J shed 7 bases, and the junction held 5 bases outside the gene matches. The CDR3 extends over 14 amino acids. The germline gives CDR1 ENHRY, CDR2 SYGVKD. The CDR3 region has the DNA TGTGCCATCAGTGCGACAGGGGCGGACGGGGAGCTGTTTTTT. This sequence encodes CAISATGADGELFF.

This clone has just one count. This chain joins TRBV6-6 and TRBJ1-1, with TRBD1 matching 8 bases. Germline V gene sequence: CDR1 MNHNY, CDR2 SVGAGI (reference sequence). V was clipped by 6 bases and J by 10 bases; unmatched bases: 7. There are 12 residues in the CDR3. CDR3 residues: CASSRQGTSAFF. The CDR3, as DNA: TGTGCCAGCAGCCGACAGGGGACGTCAGCTTTCTTT.

J is TRBJ2-1 and V is TRBV5-1; 12 nucleotides line up with TRBD1. Losses at the gene ends were 4 bases for V and 1 base for J; bases not matched to a gene: 9. The length of the CDR3 is 18 residues. Germline V gene lookup returns CDR1 SGHRS and CDR2 YFSETQ. For the CDR3, the DNA is TGCGCCAGCAGCCAGGGACAGGGGGCTAGCGTTTCCTACAATGAGCAGTTCTTC. Protein: CASSQGQGASVSYNEQFF.

V is TRBV27 and J is TRBJ2-1, with 7 bases aligning to TRBD1. V shed 7 bases and J 10 bases; nucleotides not matched to a gene: 7. This CDR3 region has 12 residues. The V gene's germline CDR1 is MNHEY and CDR2 SMNVEV (reference sequence). The CDR3 region has the DNA TGTGCCAGCATGGGGACGACAGGGGAGCAGTTCTTC. Residues: CASMGTTGEQFF.

This rearrangement joins TRBV30 to TRBJ2-1; D remains ambiguous. The CDR3 has 11 amino acids. Trimming pared 0 bases from V and 10 bases from J, leaving 7 bases between. The germline CDR1 and CDR2 sequences are GTSNPN and SVGIG (reference sequence). CDR3 residues: CAWSVGREQFF. The CDR3 DNA reads TGTGCCTGGAGTGTGGGTCGGGAGCAGTTCTTC.

This sequence joins TRBV27 and TRBJ1-5; TRBD1 matches 9 bases. Germline-derived CDR1 and CDR2 are MNHEY and SMNVEV (reference sequence). CDR3 length: 16 amino acids. V was clipped by 5 bases and J by 5 bases; unmatched bases: 10. The chain's CDR3 is CASSPRTGANHQPQHF. For the CDR3, the DNA is TGTGCCAGCAGTCCACGGACAGGGGCGAACCATCAGCCCCAGCATTTT.

This chain connects TRBV2 to TRBJ1-4, with D uncertain. V lost 6 bases and J 0 bases, leaving 14 bases between the germline ends. CDR1 SNHLY and CDR2 FYNNEI come from the germline V gene. The CDR3 is made up of 16 amino acids. CDR3 sequence reads: CASSFLSSATNEKLFF. The CDR3 nucleotides read TGTGCCAGCAGCTTTTTGAGTTCAGCAACTAATGAAAAACTGTTTTTT.

The gene calls are TRBV6-1 and TRBJ2-7; the D is unclear. Between the trimmed V and J ends, which lost 4 bases and 0 bases, there was a span of 13 bases. Germline V CDR1 and CDR2: MNHNS, SASEGT. CDR3 length: 15 amino acids. The CDR3 DNA sequence: TGTGCCAGCAGTGGGGCGAGGTTCAGCTCCTACGAGCAGTACTTC. This gives the protein CASSGARFSSYEQYF.

A single count supports this clone. The rearrangement uses TRBV6-1 and TRBJ2-5; D is unclear. Germline V gene lookup returns CDR1 MNHNS and CDR2 SASEGT. The CDR3 is 14 residues long. The V gene lost 1 base and the J gene lost 4 bases, with 10 bases spanning the gap. In DNA, the CDR3 is TGTGCCAGCAGTGAAGGAAGCTCTTTAGAGACCCAGTACTTC. It translates to CASSEGSSLETQYF.

A single count supports this clone. The chain links TRBV7-8 to TRBJ2-2, with TRBD1 matching over 8 bases. V was clipped by 7 bases and J by 6 bases; unmatched bases: 7. CDR3 length equals 14 residues. Germline CDR1 reads SGHVS; CDR2 reads FQNEAQ. DNA of the CDR3: TGTGCCAGCAACTCAGCAGGGGGCCCCGGGGAGCTGTTTTTT. It specifies CASNSAGGPGELFF.

This chain links TRBV19 with TRBJ2-7; D is possibly TRBD2 (5 bases). CDR1 LNHDA and CDR2 SQIVND come from the germline V gene (reference sequence). The CDR3 runs 14 residues. Trimming took 8 bases from V and 0 from J, leaving 14 bases between them. The CDR3 bases are TGTGCCAGTCCCCTGGACTCCCGCTCCTACGAGCAGTACTTC. Amino acids: CASPLDSRSYEQYF.

This chain links TRBV5-8 with TRBJ1-1; D remains unclear. The CDR3 is made up of 11 amino acids. V lost 0 bases and J 10 bases, leaving 7 bases between the germline ends. Germline loops: CDR1 SGHTS, CDR2 YDEGEE. The CDR3 DNA reads TGTGCCAGCAGCTTGGCCGGGCTAGCTTTCTTT. Its protein product is CASSLAGLAFF.

The chain employs TRBV5-6 and TRBJ2-7; 9 bases are a match to TRBD2. This CDR3 spans 15 amino acids. The V segment lost 1 base and the J segment 4 bases; nucleotides outside the gene matches: 6. In germline, CDR1 is SGHDT, CDR2 YYEEEE. The CDR3 loop reads CASSLRGLALYEQYF. The CDR3 coding sequence is TGTGCCAGCAGCTTGCGGGGACTAGCTTTGTACGAGCAGTACTTC.

This rearrangement joins TRBV5-5 to TRBJ2-3, with 8 bases aligning to TRBD2. Germline V CDR1 and CDR2: SGHKS, YYEKEE (reference sequence). The V segment lost 4 bases and the J segment 0 bases; nucleotides outside the gene matches: 7. The CDR3 is made up of 16 amino acids. CDR3 DNA: TGTGCCAGCAGCCCGCGGGAGGAATCTAGCACAGATACGCAGTATTTT. It yields the protein CASSPREESSTDTQYF.

This chain uses TRBV2 with TRBJ2-1; 9 nucleotides match TRBD2. The CDR3 extends over 14 amino acids. Looked up from germline, CDR1 is SNHLY and CDR2 is FYNNEI. The V and J ends lost 8 bases and 6 bases, in that order; junction bases with no gene match: 8. The chain's CDR3 is CASGGSGRFNEQFF. The CDR3 DNA is TGTGCCAGCGGGGGCAGCGGGAGGTTCAATGAGCAGTTCTTC.

Only one count was recorded for this clone. The genes are TRBV2 and TRBJ2-3; TRBD2 is a possible D gene (5 bases). The V and J ends lost 7 bases and 3 bases respectively, with 11 bases between them. The length of the CDR3 is 13 residues. Germline V CDR1 and CDR2: SNHLY, FYNNEI. The CDR3 DNA reads as TGTGCCAGCATTCCAGGCGGGACAGATACGCAGTATTTT. It is translated as CASIPGGTDTQYF.

This sequence joins TRBV27 and TRBJ1-2; D call uncertain. Germline-derived CDR1 and CDR2 are MNHEY and SMNVEV (reference sequence). The V end lost 2 bases, the J end lost 2 bases, and 6 bases lay between the germline ends. The CDR3 length is 13 residues. The CDR3 region has the DNA TGTGCCAGCAGTTTAGCAGGAAACTATGGCTACACCTTC. Its translation is CASSLAGNYGYTF.

The CDR3 bases are TGTGCCAGCAGTTTATCCCACTTGCAGGGGGGTGAAGCTTTCTTT. It specifies CASSLSHLQGGEAFF. The chain recombines TRBV28 with TRBJ1-1; 7 nucleotides align to TRBD1. This CDR3 contains 15 residues. V shed 1 base and J 7 bases; nucleotides not matched to a gene: 9. CDR1 is MDHEN and CDR2 is SYDVKM in the germline V gene.

This rearrangement joins TRBV5-1 to TRBJ2-3, with unresolved D. With 1 base removed from V and 4 bases from J, the gap between germline ends came to 7 bases. Germline V gene sequence: CDR1 SGHRS, CDR2 YFSETQ. The CDR3 is 13 amino acids. The CDR3 loop is CASSLRSPDTQYF. The DNA for the CDR3 is TGCGCCAGCAGCTTGAGAAGCCCAGATACGCAGTATTTT. Full variable domain (outside the CDR3, taken from reference TRBV5-1 and TRBJ2-3): KAGVTQTPRYLIKTRGQQVTLSCSPISGHRSVSWYQQTPGQGLQFLFEYFSETQRNKGNFPGRFSGRQFSNSRSEMNVSTLELGDSALYLCASSLRSPDTQYFGPGTRLTVL.

The chain couples TRBV18 to TRBJ1-1; D ambiguous. CDR1 and CDR2 (germline): KGHSH, LQKENI. Trimming pared 2 bases from V and 6 bases from J, leaving 13 bases between. The CDR3 is 14 amino acids. The CDR3 DNA follows: TGTGCCAGCTCACCATTAAGGAGGGAGGCTGAAGCTTTCTTT. It is translated as CASSPLRREAEAFF.